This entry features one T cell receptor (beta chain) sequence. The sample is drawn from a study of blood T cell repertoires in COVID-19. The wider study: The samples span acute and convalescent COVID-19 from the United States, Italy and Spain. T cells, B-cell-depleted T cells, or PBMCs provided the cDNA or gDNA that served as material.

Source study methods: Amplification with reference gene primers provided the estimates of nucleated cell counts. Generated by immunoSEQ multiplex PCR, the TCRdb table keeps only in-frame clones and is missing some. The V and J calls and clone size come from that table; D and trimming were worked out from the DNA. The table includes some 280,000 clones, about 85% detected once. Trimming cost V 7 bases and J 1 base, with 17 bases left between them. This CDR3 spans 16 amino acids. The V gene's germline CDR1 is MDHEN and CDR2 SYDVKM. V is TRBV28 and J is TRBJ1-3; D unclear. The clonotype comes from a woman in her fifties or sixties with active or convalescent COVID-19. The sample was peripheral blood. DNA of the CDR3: TGTGCCAGCACCTTAAATTCGGGGTTTTCTGGAAACACCATATATTTT. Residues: CASTLNSGFSGNTIYF.